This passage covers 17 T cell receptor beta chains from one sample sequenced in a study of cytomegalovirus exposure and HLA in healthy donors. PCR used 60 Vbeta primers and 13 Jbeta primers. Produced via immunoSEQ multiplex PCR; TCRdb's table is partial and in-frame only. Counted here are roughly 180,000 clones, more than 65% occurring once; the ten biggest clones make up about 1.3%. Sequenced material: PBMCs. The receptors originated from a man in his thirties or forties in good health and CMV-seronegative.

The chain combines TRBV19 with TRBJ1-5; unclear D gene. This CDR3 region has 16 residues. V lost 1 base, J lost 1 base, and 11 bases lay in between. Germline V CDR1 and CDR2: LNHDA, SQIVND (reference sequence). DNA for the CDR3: TGTGCCAGTAGTATAGGACGGAGTCGGAGCAATCAGCCCCAGCATTTT. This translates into CASSIGRSRSNQPQHF. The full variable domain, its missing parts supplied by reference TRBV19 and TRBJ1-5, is DGGITQSPKYLFRKEGQNVTLSCEQNLNHDAMYWYRQDPGQGLRLIYYSQIVNDFQKGDIAEGYSVSREKKESFPLTVTSAQKNPTAFYLCASSIGRSRSNQPQHFGDGTRLSIL.

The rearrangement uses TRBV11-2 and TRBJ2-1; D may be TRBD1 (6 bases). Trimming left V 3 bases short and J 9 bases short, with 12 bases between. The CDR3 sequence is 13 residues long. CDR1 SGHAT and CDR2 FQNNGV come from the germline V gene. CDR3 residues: CASSFAGTTEQFF. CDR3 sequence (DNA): TGTGCCAGCAGCTTCGCTGGGACAACTGAGCAGTTCTTC. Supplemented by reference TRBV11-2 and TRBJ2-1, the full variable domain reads EAGVAQSPRYKIIEKRQSVAFWCNPISGHATLYWYQQILGQGPKLLIQFQNNGVVDDSQLPKDRFSAERLKGVDSTLKIQPAKLEDSAVYLCASSFAGTTEQFFGPGTRLTVL.

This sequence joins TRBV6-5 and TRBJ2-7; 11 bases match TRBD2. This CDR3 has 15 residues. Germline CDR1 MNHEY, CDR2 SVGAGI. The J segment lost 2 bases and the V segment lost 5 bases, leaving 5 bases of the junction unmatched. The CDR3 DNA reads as TGTGCCAGCAGTCCGTCTAGCGGGGGGCCCTACGAGCAGTACTTC. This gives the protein CASSPSSGGPYEQYF.

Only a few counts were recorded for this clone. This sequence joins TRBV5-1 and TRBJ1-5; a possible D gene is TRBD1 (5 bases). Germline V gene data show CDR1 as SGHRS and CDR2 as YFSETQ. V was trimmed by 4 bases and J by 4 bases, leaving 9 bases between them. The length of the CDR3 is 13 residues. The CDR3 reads CASSPGLNQPQHF. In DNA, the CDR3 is TGCGCCAGCAGCCCGGGACTAAATCAGCCCCAGCATTTT.

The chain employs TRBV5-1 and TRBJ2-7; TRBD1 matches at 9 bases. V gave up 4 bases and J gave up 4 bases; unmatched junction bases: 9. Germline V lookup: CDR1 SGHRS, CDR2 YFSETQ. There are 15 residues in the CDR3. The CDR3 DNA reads TGCGCCAGCAGCAACCCGGGACAGGGAAATTACGAGCAGTACTTC. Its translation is CASSNPGQGNYEQYF.

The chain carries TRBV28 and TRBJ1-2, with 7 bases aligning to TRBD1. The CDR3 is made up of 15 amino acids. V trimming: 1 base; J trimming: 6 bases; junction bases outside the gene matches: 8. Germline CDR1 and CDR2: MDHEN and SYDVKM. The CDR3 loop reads CASSLLAGGQNGYTF. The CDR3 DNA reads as TGTGCCAGCAGTTTATTGGCAGGGGGTCAGAATGGCTACACCTTC.

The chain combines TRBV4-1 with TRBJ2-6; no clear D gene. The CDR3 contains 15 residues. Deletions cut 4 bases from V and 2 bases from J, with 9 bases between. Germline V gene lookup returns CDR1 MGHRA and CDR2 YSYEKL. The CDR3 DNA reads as TGCGCCAGCAGCCGCGATCCGACTGGGGCCAACGTCCTGACTTTC. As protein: CASSRDPTGANVLTF.

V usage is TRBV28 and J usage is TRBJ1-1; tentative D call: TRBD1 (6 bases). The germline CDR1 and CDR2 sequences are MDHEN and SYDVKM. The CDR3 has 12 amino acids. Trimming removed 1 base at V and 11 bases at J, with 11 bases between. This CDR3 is CASSLLGTKAFF. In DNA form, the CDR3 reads TGTGCCAGCAGTTTATTAGGGACAAAGGCTTTCTTT.

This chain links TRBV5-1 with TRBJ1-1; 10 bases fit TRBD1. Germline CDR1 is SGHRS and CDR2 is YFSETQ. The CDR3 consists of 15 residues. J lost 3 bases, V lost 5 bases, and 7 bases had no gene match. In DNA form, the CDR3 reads TGCGCCAGCAGGTTGACAGGGGGCGCGGACACTGAAGCTTTCTTT. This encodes CASRLTGGADTEAFF.

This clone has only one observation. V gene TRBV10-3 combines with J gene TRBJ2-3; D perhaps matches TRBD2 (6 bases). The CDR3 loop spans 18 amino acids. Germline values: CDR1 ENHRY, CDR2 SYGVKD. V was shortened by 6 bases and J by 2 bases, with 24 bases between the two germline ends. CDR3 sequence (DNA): TGTGCCATCAGCGGGTCAGGGTCCGAACCGGGACTCACAGATACGCAGTATTTT. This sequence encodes CAISGSGSEPGLTDTQYF.

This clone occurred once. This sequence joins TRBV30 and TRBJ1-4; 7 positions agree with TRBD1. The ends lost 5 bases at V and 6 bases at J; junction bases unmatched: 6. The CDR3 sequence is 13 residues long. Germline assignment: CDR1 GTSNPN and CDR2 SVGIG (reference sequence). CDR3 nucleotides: TGTGCCTGGCAAGGACAGGATTATGAAAAACTGTTTTTT. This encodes CAWQGQDYEKLFF.

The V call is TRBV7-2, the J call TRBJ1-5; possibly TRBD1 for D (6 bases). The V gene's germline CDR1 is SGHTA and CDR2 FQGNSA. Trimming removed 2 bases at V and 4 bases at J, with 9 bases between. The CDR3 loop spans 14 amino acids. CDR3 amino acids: CASSLRQDNQPQHF. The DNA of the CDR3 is TGTGCCAGCAGCTTAAGACAGGATAATCAGCCCCAGCATTTT.

The CDR3 bases are TGTGCCAGCCGTCCAGGGGTCTATGGCTACACCTTC. As protein: CASRPGVYGYTF. V gene TRBV6-6 combines with J gene TRBJ1-2, with D maybe TRBD1 (6 bases). Looked up from germline, CDR1 is MNHNY and CDR2 is SVGAGI (reference sequence). The V end was cut by 8 bases, the J end by 4 bases, with 11 bases between. The length of the CDR3 is 12 residues.

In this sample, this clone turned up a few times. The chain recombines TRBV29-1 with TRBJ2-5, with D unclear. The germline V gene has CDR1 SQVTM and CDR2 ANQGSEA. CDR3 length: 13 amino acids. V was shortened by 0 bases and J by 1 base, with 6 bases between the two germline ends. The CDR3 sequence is CSVEETLQETQYF. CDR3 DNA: TGCAGCGTTGAAGAGACACTCCAAGAGACCCAGTACTTC.

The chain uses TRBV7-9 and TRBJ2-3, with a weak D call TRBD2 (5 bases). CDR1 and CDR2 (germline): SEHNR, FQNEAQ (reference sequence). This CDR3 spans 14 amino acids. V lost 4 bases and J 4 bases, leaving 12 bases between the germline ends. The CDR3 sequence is CASSSPSWADTQYF. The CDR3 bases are TGTGCCAGCAGCTCGCCTAGCTGGGCAGATACGCAGTATTTT.

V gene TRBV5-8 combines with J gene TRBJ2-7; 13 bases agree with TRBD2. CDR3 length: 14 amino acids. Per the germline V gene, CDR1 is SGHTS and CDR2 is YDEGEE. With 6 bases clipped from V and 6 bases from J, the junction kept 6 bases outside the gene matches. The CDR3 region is CASNKLAGGPEQYF. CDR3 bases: TGTGCCAGCAACAAACTAGCGGGGGGGCCCGAGCAGTACTTC.

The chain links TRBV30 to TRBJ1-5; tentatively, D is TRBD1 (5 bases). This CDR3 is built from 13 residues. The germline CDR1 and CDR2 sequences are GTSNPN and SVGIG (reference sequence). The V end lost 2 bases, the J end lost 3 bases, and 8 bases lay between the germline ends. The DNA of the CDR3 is TGTGCCTGGAGTCGACAGAACAATCAGCCCCAGCATTTT. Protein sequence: CAWSRQNNQPQHF.